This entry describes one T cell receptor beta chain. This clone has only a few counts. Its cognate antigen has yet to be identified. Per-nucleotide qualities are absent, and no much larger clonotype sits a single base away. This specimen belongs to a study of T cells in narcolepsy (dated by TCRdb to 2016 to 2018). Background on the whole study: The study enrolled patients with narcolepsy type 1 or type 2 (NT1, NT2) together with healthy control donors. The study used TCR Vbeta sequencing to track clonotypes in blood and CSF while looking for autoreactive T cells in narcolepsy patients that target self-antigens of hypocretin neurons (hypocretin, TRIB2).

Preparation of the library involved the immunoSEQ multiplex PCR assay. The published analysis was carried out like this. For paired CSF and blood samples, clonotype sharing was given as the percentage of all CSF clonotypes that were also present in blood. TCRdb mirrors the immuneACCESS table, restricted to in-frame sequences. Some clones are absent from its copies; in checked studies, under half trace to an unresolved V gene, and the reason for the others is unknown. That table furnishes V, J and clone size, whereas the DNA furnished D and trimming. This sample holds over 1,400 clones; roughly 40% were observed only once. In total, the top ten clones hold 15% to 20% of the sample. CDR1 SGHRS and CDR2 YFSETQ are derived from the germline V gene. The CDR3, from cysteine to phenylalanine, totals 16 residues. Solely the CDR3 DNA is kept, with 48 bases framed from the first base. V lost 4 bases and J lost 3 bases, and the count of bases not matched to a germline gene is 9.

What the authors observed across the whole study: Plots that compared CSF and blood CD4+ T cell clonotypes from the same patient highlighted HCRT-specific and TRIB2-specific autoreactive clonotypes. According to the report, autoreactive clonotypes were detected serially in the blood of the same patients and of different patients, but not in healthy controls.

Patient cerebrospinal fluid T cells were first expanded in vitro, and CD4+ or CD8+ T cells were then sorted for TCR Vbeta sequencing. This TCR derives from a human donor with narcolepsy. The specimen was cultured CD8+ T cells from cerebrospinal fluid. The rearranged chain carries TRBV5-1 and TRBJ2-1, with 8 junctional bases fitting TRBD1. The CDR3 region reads CASSHPETGDYNEQFF. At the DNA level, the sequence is TGCGCCAGCAGCCACCCAGAGACAGGGGACTACAATGAGCAGTTCTTC.